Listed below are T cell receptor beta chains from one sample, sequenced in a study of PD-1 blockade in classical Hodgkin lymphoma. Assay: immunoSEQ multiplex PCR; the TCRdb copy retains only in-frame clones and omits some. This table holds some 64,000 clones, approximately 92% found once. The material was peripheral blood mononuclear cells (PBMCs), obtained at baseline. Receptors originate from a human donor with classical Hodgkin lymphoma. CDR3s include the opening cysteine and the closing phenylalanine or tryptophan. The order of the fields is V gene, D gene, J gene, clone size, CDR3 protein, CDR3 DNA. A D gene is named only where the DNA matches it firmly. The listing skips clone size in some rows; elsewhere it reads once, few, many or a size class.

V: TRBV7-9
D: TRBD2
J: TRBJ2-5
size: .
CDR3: CASSGGLAEETQYF
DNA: TGTGCCAGCAGCGGGGGACTAGCCGAGGAGACCCAGTACTTC

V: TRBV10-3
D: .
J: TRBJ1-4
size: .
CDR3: CAISAIFIGLGNEKLFF
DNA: TGTGCCATCAGTGCAATATTTATCGGCCTGGGGAACGAAAAACTGTTTTTT

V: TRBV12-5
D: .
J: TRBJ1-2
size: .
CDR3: CASGLSANYGYTF
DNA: TGTGCTAGTGGTTTGAGTGCAAACTATGGCTACACCTTC

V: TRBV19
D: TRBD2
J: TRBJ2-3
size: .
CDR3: CASETSGNTDTQYF
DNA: TGTGCCAGTGAAACTAGCGGTAACACAGATACGCAGTATTTT

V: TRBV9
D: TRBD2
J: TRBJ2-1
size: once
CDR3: CASSGGRLAGDNEQFF
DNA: TGTGCCAGCAGCGGCGGAAGACTAGCGGGGGACAATGAGCAGTTCTTC

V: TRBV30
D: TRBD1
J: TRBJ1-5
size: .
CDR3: CAWSLAGGYQPQHF
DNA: TGTGCCTGGAGTCTTGCAGGGGGTTATCAGCCCCAGCATTTT

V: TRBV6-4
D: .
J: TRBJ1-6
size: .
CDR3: CASRRDAGSPLHF
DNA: TGTGCCAGCCGGCGGGACGCCGGTTCACCCCTCCACTTT

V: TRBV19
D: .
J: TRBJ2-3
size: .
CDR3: CASSISPTRTDTQYF
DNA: TGTGCCAGTAGTATTAGCCCAACTCGCACAGATACGCAGTATTTT

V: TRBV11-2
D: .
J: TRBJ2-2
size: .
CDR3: CASSASGDTGELFF
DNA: TGTGCCAGCAGCGCCTCAGGGGATACCGGGGAGCTGTTTTTT

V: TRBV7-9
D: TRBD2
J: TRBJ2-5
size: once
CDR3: CASSSTPTSGEETQYF
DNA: TGTGCCAGCAGCTCCACGCCGACTAGCGGGGAAGAGACCCAGTACTTC

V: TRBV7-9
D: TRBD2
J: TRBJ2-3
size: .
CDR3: CASSFRGGTTDTQYF
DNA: TGTGCCAGCAGCTTCCGGGGGGGAACCACAGATACGCAGTATTTT

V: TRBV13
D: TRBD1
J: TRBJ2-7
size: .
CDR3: CASSNRDRFYEQYF
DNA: TGTGCCAGCAGCAACCGGGACAGGTTCTACGAGCAGTACTTC

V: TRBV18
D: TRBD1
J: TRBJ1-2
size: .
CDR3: CASSPTPSTGVDYGYTF
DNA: TGTGCCAGCTCACCCACACCGTCGACAGGGGTTGACTATGGCTACACCTTC

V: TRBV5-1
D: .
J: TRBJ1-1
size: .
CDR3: CASSSGTGEAFF
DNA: TGCGCCAGCAGCTCTGGGACCGGTGAAGCTTTCTTT

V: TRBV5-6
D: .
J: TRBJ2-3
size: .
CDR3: CASSLVTGQPSTDTQYF
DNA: TGTGCCAGCAGCTTGGTAACAGGACAGCCTAGCACAGATACGCAGTATTTT

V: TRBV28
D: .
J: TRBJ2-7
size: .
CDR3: CASSLCTAQVACEQYF
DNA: TGTGCCAGCAGTTTATGCACAGCGCAGGTTGCCTGCGAGCAGTACTTC

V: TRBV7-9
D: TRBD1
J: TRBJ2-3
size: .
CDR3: CASSRQGAWDTQYF
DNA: TGTGCCAGCAGCAGACAGGGGGCGTGGGATACGCAGTATTTT

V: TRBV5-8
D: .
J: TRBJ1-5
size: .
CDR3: CASSSPSPLSFSNQPQHF
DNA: TGTGCCAGCAGCTCCCCCTCCCCCTTATCCTTTAGCAATCAGCCCCAGCATTTT

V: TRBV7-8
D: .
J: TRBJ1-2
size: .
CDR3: CASSNRAPIDYGYTF
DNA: TGTGCCAGCAGCAACAGGGCGCCTATAGACTATGGCTACACCTTC

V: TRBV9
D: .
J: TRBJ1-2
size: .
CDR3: CASSGDGPF
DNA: TGTGCCAGCAGCGGGGACGGACCCTTC

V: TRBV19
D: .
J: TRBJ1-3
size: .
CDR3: CASSMNSGASGNTIYF
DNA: TGTGCCAGTAGTATGAATAGTGGAGCGAGTGGAAACACCATATATTTT

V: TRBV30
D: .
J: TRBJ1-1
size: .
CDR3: CAWSRVVGSEAFF
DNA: TGTGCCTGGAGTAGAGTAGTAGGCTCTGAAGCTTTCTTT

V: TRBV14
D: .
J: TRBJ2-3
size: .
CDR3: CASSQDLALPQYF
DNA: TGTGCCAGCAGCCAAGATCTGGCCCTTCCGCAGTATTTT

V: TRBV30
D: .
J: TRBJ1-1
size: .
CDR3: CAWATWGTEAFF
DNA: TGTGCCTGGGCGACGTGGGGCACTGAAGCTTTCTTT

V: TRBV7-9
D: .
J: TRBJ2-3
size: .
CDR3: CASSSTDTQYF
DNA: TGTGCCAGCAGCTCCACAGATACGCAGTATTTT

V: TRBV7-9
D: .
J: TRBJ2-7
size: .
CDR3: CASSLGWQGSYEQYF
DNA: TGTGCCAGCAGCTTAGGTTGGCAGGGATCCTACGAGCAGTACTTC

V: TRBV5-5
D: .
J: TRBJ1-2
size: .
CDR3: CASSRTELYGYTF
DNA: TGTGCCAGCAGCCGGACGGAACTCTATGGCTACACCTTC

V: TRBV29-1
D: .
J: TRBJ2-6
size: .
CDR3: CSVEGWGVGANVLTF
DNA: TGCAGCGTCGAAGGTTGGGGAGTCGGGGCCAACGTCCTGACTTTC

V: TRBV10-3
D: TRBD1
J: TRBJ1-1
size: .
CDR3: CAISEGQGSTEAFF
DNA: TGTGCCATCAGTGAGGGACAGGGGAGCACTGAAGCTTTCTTT

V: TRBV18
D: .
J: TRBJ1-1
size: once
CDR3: CASSPNQFEAFF
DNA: TGTGCCAGCTCACCAAATCAGTTTGAAGCTTTCTTT

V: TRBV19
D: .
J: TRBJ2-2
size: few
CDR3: CASSFGGLTGELFF
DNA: TGTGCCAGTAGTTTCGGGGGCCTCACCGGGGAGCTGTTTTTT

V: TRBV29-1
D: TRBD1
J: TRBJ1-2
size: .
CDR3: CSVDRDRVHVGGYTF
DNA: TGCAGCGTTGACCGGGACAGGGTCCATGTCGGGGGCTACACCTTC

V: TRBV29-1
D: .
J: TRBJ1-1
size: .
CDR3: CSAGQPSNTEAFF
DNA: TGCAGCGCTGGACAGCCTTCGAACACTGAAGCTTTCTTT

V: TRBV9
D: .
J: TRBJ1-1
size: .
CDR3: CASSVVLAGASGAFF
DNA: TGTGCCAGCAGCGTAGTTTTGGCGGGGGCGTCGGGGGCTTTCTTT

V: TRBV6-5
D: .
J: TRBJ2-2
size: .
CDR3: CASSPFWAGELFF
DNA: TGTGCCAGCAGTCCCTTTTGGGCCGGGGAGCTGTTTTTT

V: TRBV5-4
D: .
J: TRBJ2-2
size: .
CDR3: CASSLMGGSNTGELFF
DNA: TGTGCCAGCAGCTTGATGGGGGGTTCGAACACCGGGGAGCTGTTTTTT

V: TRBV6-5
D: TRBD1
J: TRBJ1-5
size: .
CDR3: CASSYSWGQPAEHF
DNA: TGTGCCAGCAGTTACTCTTGGGGACAGCCAGCGGAGCATTTT

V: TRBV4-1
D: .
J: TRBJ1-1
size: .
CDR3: CASSQEGWGRRAFF
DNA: TGCGCCAGCAGCCAAGAGGGTTGGGGCCGGAGAGCTTTCTTT

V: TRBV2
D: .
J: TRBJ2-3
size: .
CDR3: CASSEEARTDTQYF
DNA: TGTGCCAGCAGTGAAGAGGCGCGCACAGATACGCAGTATTTT

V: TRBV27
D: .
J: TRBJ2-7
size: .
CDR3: CASSRYNEQYF
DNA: TGTGCCAGCAGCCGATATAACGAGCAGTACTTC

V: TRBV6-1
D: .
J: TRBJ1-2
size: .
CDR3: CASTAGGTGSYGYTF
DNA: TGTGCCAGCACAGCGGGGGGAACCGGGAGCTATGGCTACACCTTC

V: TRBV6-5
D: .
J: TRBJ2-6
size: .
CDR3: CASSFSGLTGANVLTF
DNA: TGTGCCAGCAGTTTTTCAGGGCTGACTGGGGCCAACGTCCTGACTTTC

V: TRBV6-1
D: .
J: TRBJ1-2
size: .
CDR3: CASRGNLGGYTF
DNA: TGTGCCAGCCGAGGGAATTTGGGAGGCTACACCTTC

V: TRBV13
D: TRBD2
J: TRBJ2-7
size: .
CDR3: CASSLGSSGGYEQYF
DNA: TGTGCCAGCAGCTTAGGCTCTAGCGGGGGCTACGAGCAGTACTTC

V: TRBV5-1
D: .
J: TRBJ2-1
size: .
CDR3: CASSLAGRVMDEQFF
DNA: TGCGCCAGCAGCTTGGCAGGCAGGGTGATGGATGAGCAGTTCTTC

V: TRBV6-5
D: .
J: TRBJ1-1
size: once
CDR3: CATFPTALSTEAFF
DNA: TGTGCCACTTTCCCGACGGCGCTAAGCACTGAAGCTTTCTTT

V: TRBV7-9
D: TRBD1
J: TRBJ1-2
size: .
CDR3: CASSKGTDYGYTF
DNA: TGTGCCAGCAGCAAAGGGACAGACTATGGCTACACCTTC

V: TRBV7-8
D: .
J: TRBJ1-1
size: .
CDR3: CASSLGVVFTEAFF
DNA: TGTGCCAGCAGCTTAGGTGTTGTATTTACTGAAGCTTTCTTT

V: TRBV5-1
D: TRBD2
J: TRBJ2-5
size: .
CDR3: CASDPLGGGQETQYF
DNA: TGCGCCAGTGACCCACTGGGCGGGGGCCAAGAGACCCAGTACTTC

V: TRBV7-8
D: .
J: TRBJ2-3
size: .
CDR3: CASSPGTDTQYF
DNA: TGTGCCAGCAGCCCAGGTACAGATACGCAGTATTTT

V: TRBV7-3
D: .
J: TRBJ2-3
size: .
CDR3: CASSLGTDTQYF
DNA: TGTGCCAGCAGCTTAGGCACAGATACGCAGTATTTT

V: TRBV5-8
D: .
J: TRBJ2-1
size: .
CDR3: CASSLDSYNEQFF
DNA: TGTGCCAGCAGCTTGGACTCCTACAATGAGCAGTTCTTC